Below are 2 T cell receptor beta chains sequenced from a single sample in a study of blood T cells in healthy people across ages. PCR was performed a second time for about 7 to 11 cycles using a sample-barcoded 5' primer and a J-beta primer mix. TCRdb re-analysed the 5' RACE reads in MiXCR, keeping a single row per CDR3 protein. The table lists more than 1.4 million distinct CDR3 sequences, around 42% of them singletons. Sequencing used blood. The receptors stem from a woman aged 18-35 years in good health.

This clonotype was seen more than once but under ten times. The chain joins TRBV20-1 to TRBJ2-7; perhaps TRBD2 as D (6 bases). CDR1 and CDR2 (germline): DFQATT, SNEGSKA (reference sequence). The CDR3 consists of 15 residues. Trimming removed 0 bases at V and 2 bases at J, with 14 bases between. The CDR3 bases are TGCAGTGCTAGAGATCTTTCCGGGAGCCCCTACGAGCAGTACTTC. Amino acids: CSARDLSGSPYEQYF.

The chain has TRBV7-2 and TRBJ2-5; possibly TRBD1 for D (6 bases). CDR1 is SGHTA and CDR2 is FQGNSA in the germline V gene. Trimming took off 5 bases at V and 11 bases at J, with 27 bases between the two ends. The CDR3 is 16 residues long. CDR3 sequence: CASSPGLGHLYNEQYF. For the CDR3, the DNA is TGTGCCAGCAGCCCGGGCTTGGGACACCTCTACAATGAGCAGTACTTC.